One and the same sample provided the 7 T cell receptor beta chains below, sequenced in a study of blood T cell repertoires in COVID-19. The protocol was immunoSEQ multiplex PCR, while the TCRdb copy is restricted to in-frame clones and leaves out a portion. The data hold 100,000 to 150,000 clones, with over 55% observed a single time. The sample consisted of peripheral blood. These receptors were obtained from a woman aged 70-85 years with acute or convalescent COVID-19.

The table lists this clone with a count of one. The rearrangement links TRBV5-6 to TRBJ1-1; the D is unclear. Germline CDR1 reads SGHDT; CDR2 reads YYEEEE. The CDR3 is 14 amino acids. Trimming removed 4 bases at V and 5 bases at J, with 15 bases between. CDR3 amino acids: CASSGRGFRTEAFF. The DNA for the CDR3 is TGTGCCAGCAGCGGTCGCGGGTTCAGGACTGAAGCTTTCTTT.

The chain employs TRBV5-4 and TRBJ1-2, with 8 bases aligning to TRBD1. CDR1 and CDR2 (germline): SGHNT, YYREEE (reference sequence). J lost 8 bases, V lost 4 bases, and 10 bases had no gene match. The CDR3 spans 14 residues. The CDR3 sequence: CASSTGAGGKGYTF. The CDR3 DNA follows: TGTGCCAGCAGCACGGGGGCAGGGGGCAAGGGCTACACCTTC.

This sequence joins TRBV4-3 and TRBJ1-2, with 7 bases matching TRBD1. Germline V gene data show CDR1 as LGHNA and CDR2 as YSLEER. V lost 3 bases to trimming and J lost 4 bases; unmatched junction nucleotides: 8. The CDR3 sequence is 15 residues long. CDR3 in amino acids: CASSQTAGQPYGYTF. The CDR3, as DNA: TGCGCCAGCAGCCAGACTGCGGGACAGCCCTATGGCTACACCTTC.

This clone was recorded a few times. The gene calls are TRBV28 and TRBJ2-7; TRBD1 agrees at 7 bases. CDR1 is MDHEN, CDR2 SYDVKM, per germline. The length of the CDR3 is 15 residues. V shed 4 bases, J shed 5 bases, and the junction held 11 bases outside the gene matches. DNA for the CDR3: TGTGCCAGCAGTTCGCGACAGGGAAAGGTCGACGAGCAGTACTTC. It codes for CASSSRQGKVDEQYF.

The J gene is TRBJ1-6, the V gene TRBV5-1; D may be TRBD1 (6 bases). The V and J ends lost 4 bases and 6 bases respectively, with 11 bases between them. Germline assignment: CDR1 SGHRS and CDR2 YFSETQ. This CDR3 is 14 amino acids long. CDR3 sequence: CASSLGQLNSPLHF. Here the CDR3 DNA reads TGCGCCAGCAGCCTCGGACAGCTTAATTCACCCCTCCACTTT.

The table lists this clone with a few counts. The chain employs TRBV12-5 and TRBJ1-1; the match to TRBD1 covers 9 bases. This CDR3 contains 14 residues. J lost 5 bases, V lost 7 bases, and 8 bases had no gene match. Germline V CDR1 and CDR2: LGHNT, FRNRAP. The DNA of the CDR3 is TGTGCTAGTGTTAACAGGGGGCGTGGGACTGAAGCTTTCTTT. This encodes CASVNRGRGTEAFF.

The chain couples TRBV14 to TRBJ1-3; unclear D gene. CDR1 SGHDN and CDR2 FVKESK come from the germline V gene. Trimming stripped 0 bases from V and 4 bases from J, with 10 bases between. The CDR3 loop spans 15 amino acids. CDR3 residues: CASSQDLRRGNTIYF. In nucleotides, the CDR3 is TGTGCCAGCAGCCAAGATCTCCGGCGGGGAAACACCATATATTTT.